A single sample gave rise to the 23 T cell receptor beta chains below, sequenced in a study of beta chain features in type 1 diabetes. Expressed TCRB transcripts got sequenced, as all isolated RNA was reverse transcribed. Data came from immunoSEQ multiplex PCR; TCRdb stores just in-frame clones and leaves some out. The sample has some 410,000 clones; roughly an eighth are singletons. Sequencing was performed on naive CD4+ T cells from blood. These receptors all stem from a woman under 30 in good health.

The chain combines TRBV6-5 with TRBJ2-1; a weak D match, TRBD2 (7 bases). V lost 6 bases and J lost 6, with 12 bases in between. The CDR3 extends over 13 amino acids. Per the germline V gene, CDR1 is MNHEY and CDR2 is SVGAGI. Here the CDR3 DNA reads TGTGCCAGCAGACAGGGAGGGGGCAATGAGCAGTTCTTC. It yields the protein CASRQGGGNEQFF.

The CDR3 is CASSPIVSEQFF. The CDR3 DNA reads as TGTGCCAGCAGCCCCATAGTGTCTGAGCAGTTCTTC. The chain has TRBV7-2 and TRBJ2-1; D remains unclear. CDR1 and CDR2 from the germline V gene are SGHTA and FQGNSA. The CDR3 runs 12 residues. V lost 5 bases, J lost 9 bases, and 11 bases lay in between.

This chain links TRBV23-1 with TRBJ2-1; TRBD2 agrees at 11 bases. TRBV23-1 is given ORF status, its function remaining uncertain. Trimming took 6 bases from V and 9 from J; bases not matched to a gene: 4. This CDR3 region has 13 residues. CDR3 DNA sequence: TGCGCCAGCAGACTAGCGGGAGATTGTGAGCAGTTCTTC. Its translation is CASRLAGDCEQFF.

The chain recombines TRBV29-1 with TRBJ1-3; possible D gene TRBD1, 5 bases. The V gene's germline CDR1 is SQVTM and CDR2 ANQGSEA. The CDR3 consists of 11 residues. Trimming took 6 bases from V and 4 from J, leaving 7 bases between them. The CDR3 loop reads CSVSGGNTIYF. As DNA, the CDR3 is TGCAGCGTCTCAGGGGGAAACACCATATATTTT. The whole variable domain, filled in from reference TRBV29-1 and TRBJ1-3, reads SAVISQKPSRDICQRGTSLTIQCQVDSQVTMMFWYRQQPGQSLTLIATANQGSEATYESGFVIDKFPISRPNLTFSTLTVSNMSPEDSSIYLCSVSGGNTIYFGEGSWLTVV.

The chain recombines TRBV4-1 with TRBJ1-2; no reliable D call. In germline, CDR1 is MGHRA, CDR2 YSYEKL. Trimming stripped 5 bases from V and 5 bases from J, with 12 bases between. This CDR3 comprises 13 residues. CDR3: CASSSMVRYGYTF. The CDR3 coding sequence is TGCGCCAGCAGCTCGATGGTTCGGTATGGCTACACCTTC.

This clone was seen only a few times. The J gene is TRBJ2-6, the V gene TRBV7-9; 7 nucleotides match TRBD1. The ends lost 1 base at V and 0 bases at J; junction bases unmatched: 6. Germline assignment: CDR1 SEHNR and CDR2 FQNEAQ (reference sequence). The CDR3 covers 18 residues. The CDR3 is CASSLGGGPSSGANVLTF. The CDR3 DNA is TGTGCCAGCAGCTTAGGAGGGGGCCCAAGCTCTGGGGCCAACGTCCTGACTTTC.

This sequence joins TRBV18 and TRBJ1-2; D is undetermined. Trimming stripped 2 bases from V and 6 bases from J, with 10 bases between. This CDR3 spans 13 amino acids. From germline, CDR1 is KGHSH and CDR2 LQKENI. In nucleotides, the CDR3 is TGTGCCAGCTCACCAACGGCGATGGATGGCTACACCTTC. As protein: CASSPTAMDGYTF.

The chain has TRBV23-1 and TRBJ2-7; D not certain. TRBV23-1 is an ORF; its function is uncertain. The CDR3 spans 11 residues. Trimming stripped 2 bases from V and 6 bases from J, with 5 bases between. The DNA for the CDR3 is TGCGCCAGCAGTCAAAGGGTCGAGCAGTACGTC. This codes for CASSQRVEQYV.

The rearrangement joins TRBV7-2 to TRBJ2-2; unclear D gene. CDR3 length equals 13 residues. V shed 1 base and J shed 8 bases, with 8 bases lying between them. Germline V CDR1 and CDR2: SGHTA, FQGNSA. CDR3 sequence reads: CASSLVIGGELFF. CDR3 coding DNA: TGTGCCAGCAGCTTAGTGATAGGAGGGGAGCTGTTTTTT.

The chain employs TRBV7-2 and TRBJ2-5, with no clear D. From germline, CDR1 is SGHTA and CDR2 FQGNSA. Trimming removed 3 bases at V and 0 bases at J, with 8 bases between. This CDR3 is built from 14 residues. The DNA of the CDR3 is TGTGCCAGCAGCTTGGGCAGGAACCAAGAGACCCAGTACTTC. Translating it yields CASSLGRNQETQYF.

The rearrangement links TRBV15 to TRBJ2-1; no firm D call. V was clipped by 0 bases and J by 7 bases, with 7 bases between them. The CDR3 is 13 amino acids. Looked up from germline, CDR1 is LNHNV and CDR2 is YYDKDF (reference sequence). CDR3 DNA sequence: TGTGCCACCAGCAGAGACGGTTGGAATGAGCAGTTCTTC. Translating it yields CATSRDGWNEQFF.

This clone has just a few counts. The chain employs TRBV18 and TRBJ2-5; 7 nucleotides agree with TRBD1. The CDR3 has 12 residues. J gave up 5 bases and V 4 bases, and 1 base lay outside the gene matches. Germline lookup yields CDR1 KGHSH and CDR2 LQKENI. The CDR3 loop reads CASSRGQETQYF. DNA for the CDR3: TGTGCCAGCTCACGGGGACAGGAGACCCAGTACTTC.

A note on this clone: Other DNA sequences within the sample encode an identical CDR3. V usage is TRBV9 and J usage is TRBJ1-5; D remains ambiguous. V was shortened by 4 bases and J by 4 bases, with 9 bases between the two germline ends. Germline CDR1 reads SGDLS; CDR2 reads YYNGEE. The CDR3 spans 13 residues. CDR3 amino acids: CASSPRENQPQHF. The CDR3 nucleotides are TGTGCCAGCAGCCCACGGGAAAATCAGCCCCAGCATTTT.

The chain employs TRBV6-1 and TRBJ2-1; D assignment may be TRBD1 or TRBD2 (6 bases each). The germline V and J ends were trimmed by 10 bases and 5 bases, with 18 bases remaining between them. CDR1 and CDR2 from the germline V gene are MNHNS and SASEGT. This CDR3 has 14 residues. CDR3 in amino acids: CATRAGQYNNEQFF. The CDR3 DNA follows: TGTGCCACCAGGGCGGGACAATATAACAATGAGCAGTTCTTC.

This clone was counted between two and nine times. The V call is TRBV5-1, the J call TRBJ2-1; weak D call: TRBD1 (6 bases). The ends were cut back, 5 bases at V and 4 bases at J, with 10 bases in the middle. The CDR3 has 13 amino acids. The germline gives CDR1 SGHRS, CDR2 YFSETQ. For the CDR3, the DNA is TGCGCCAGCAGTCTACAGGGTTACAATGAGCAGTTCTTC. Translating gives CASSLQGYNEQFF.

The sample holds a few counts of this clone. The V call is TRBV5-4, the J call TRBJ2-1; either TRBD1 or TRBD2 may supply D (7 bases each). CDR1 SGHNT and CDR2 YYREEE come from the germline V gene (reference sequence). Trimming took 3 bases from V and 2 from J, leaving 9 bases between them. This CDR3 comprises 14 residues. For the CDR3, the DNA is TGTGCCAGCAGCTCAGGGGGGGCCTACAATGAGCAGTTCTTC. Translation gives CASSSGGAYNEQFF. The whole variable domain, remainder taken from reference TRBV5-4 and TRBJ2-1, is ETGVTQSPTHLIKTRGQQVTLRCSSQSGHNTVSWYQQALGQGPQFIFQYYREEENGRGNFPPRFSGLQFPNYSSELNVNALELDDSALYLCASSSGGAYNEQFFGPGTRLTVL.

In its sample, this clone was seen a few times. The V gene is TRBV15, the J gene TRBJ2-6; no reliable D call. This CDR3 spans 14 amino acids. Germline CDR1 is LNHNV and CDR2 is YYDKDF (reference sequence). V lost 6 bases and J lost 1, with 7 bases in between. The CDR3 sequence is CATSWPSGANVLTF. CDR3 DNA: TGTGCCACCAGTTGGCCTTCTGGGGCCAACGTCCTGACTTTC.

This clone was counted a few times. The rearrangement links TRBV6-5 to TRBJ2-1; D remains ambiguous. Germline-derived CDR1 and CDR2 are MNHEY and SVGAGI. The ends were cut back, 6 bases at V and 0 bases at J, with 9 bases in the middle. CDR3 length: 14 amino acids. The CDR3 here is CASRRSPSYNEQFF. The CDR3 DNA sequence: TGTGCCAGCAGACGGAGCCCCTCCTACAATGAGCAGTTCTTC.

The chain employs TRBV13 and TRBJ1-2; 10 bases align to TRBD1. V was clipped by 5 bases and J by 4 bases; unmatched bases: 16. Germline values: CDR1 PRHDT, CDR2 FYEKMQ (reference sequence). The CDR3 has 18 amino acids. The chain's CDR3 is CASSRVGTGESSTYGYTF. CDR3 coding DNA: TGTGCCAGCAGCAGAGTCGGGACAGGGGAATCCTCGACCTATGGCTACACCTTC.

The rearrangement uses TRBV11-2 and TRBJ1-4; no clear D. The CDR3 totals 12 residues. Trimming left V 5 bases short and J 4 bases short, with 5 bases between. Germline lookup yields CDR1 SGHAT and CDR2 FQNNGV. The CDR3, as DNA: TGTGCCAGCAGCCAATTTAATGAAAAACTGTTTTTT. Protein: CASSQFNEKLFF.

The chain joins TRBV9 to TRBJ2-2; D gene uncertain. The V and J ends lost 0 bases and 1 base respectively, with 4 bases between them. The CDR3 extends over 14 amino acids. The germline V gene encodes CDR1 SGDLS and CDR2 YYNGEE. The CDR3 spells CASSVVLNTGELFF. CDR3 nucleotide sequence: TGTGCCAGCAGCGTAGTTCTGAACACCGGGGAGCTGTTTTTT.

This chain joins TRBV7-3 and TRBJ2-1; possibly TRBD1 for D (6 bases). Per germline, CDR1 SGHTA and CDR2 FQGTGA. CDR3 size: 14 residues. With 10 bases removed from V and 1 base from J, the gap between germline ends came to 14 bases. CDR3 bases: TGTGCCACCAAACAGGGTCCTTCCTACAATGAGCAGTTCTTC. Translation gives CATKQGPSYNEQFF.

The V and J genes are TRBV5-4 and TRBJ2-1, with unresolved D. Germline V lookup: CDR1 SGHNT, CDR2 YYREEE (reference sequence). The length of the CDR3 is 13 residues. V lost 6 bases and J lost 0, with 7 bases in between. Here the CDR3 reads CASMRSSYNEQFF. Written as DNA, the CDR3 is TGTGCCAGCATGAGGAGCTCCTACAATGAGCAGTTCTTC.